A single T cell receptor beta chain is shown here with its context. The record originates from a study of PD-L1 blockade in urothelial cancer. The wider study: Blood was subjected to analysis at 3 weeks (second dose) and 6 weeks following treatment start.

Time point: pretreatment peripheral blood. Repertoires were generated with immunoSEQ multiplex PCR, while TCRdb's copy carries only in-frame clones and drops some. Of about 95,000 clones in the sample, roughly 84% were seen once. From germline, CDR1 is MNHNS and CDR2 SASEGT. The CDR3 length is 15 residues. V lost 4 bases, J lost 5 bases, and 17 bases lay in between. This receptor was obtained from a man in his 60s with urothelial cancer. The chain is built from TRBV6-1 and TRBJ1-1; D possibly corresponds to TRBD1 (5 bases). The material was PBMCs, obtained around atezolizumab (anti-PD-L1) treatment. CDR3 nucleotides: TGTGCCAGCAGTGGGCCCGGGGGACCGCGGACTGAAGCTTTCTTT. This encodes CASSGPGGPRTEAFF.